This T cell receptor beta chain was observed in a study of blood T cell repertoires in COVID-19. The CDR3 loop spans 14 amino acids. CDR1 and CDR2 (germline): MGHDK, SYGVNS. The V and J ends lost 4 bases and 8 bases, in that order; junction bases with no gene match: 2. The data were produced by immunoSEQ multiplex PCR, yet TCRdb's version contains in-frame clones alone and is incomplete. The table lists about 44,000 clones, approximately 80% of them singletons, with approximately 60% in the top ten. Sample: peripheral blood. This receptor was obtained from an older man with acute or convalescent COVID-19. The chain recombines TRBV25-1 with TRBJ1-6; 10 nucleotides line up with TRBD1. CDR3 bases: TGTGCCAGCAGTGGACAGGGGGCGCATTCACCCCTCCACTTT. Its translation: CASSGQGAHSPLHF.